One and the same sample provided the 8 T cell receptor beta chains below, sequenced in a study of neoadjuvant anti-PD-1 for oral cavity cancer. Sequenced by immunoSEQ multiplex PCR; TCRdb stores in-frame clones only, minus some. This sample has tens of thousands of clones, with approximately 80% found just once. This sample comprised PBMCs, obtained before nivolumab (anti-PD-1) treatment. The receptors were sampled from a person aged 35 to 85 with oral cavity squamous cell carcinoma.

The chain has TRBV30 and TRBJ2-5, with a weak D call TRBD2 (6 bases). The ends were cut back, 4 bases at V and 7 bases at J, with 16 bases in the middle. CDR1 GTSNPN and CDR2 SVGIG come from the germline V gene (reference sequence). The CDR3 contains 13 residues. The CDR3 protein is CAWTRRESGTQYF. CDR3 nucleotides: TGTGCCTGGACCCGGCGGGAAAGCGGGACCCAGTACTTC.

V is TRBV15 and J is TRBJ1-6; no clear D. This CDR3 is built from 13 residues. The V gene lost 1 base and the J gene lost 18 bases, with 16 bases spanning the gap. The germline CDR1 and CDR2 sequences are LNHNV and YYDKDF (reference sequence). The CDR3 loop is CATSRGGPGGHHF. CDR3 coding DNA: TGTGCCACCAGCAGAGGCGGCCCGGGAGGGCACCACTTT.

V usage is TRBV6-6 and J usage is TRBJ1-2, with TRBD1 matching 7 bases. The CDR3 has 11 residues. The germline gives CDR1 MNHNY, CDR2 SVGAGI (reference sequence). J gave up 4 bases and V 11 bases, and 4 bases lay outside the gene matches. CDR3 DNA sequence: TGTGCCGGGGGGGACAGCTATGGCTACACCTTC. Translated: CAGGDSYGYTF.

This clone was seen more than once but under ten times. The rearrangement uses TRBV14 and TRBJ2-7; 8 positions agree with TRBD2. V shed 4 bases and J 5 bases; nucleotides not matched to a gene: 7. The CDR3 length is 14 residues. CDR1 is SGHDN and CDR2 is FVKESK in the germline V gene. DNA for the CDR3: TGTGCCAGCAGCCCGGGGGGGAGCGGGAACGAGCAGTACTTC. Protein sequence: CASSPGGSGNEQYF. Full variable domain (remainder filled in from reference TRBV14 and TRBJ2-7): EAGVTQFPSHSVIEKGQTVTLRCDPISGHDNLYWYRRVMGKEIKFLLHFVKESKQDESGMPNNRFLAERTGGTYSTLKVQPAELEDSGVYFCASSPGGSGNEQYFGPGTRLTVT.

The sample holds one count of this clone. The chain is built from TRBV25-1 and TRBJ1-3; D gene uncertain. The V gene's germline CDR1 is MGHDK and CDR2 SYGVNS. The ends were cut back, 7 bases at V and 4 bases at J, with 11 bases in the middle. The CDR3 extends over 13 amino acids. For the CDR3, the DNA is TGTGCCAGCAAAGCTAACGCCGGAAACACCATATATTTT. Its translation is CASKANAGNTIYF.

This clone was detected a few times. CDR3: CASSLDNVYGYTF. The DNA of the CDR3 is TGTGCCAGCAGTTTGGACAATGTCTATGGCTACACCTTC. The genes are TRBV28 and TRBJ1-2, with D possibly being TRBD1 (5 bases). The CDR3 loop spans 13 amino acids. Between the trimmed V and J ends, which lost 3 bases and 4 bases, there was a span of 9 bases. CDR1 MDHEN and CDR2 SYDVKM come from the germline V gene.

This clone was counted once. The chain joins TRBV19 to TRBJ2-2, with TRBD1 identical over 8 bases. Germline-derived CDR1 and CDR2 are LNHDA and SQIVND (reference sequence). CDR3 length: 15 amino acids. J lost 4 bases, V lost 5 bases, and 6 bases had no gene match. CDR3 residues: CASSAIRGRTGELFF. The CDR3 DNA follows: TGTGCCAGTAGTGCGATCAGGGGGCGCACCGGGGAGCTGTTTTTT.

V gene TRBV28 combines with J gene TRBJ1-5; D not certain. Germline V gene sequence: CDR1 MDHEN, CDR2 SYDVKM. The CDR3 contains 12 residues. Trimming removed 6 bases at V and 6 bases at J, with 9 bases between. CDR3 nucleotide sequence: TGTGCCAGCAGCAGGCCCCCTCAGCCCCAGCATTTT. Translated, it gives CASSRPPQPQHF. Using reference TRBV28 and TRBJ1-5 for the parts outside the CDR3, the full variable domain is DVKVTQSSRYLVKRTGEKVFLECVQDMDHENMFWYRQDPGLGLRLIYFSYDVKMKEKGDIPEGYSVSREKKERFSLILESASTNQTSMYLCASSRPPQPQHFGDGTRLSIL.